This TCR beta chain was recorded in a study of CD8+CD57+ T cells in acquired aplastic anemia. The wider study: Healthy donor sequencing depth: roughly 10 million CD4+, about 12 million CD8+ reads.

The study profiled TCR beta VDJ and CDR3 using genomic DNA as template. Each CDR3 protein is one row after TCRdb ran MiXCR on the reads. The sample holds some 180,000 distinct CDR3 sequences; less than 55% are singletons and the top ten take under 3.5%. From germline, CDR1 is MNHEY and CDR2 SVGEGT. The germline V and J ends were trimmed by 5 bases and 3 bases, with 8 bases remaining between them. This CDR3 region has 12 residues. The sample taken for sequencing was sorted CD4+, CD8+, or CD8+CD57+ T cells (not recorded which) from PBMCs. This clonotype was sampled from a human donor in good health. The chain combines TRBV6-2 or TRBV6-3 with TRBJ2-7; D uncertain. The chain's CDR3 is CASSDPNYEQYF. The CDR3 region has the DNA TGTGCCAGCAGTGATCCGAACTACGAGCAGTACTTC.